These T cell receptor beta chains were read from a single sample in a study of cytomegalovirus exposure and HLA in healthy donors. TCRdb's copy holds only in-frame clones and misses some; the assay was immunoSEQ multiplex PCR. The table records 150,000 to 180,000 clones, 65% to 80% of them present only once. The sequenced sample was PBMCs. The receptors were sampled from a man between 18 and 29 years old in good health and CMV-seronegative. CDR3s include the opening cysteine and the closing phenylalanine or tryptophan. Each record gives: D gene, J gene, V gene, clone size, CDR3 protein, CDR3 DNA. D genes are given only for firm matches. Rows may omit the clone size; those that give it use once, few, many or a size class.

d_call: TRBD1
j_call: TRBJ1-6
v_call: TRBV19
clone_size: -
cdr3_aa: CASSDTTGRRLALHF
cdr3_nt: TGTGCCAGTAGTGATACGACAGGGCGACGTCTTGCCCTCCACTTT

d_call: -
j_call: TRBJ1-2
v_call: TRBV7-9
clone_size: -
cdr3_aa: CASSLSREGYTF
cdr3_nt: TGTGCCAGCAGCCTGTCACGCGAGGGCTACACCTTC

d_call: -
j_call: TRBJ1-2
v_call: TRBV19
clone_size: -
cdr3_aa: CASSMYPRDYGYTF
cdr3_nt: TGTGCCAGTAGTATGTACCCGAGAGATTATGGCTACACCTTC

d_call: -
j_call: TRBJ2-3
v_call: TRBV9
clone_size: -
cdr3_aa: CASSPRGSGDTQYF
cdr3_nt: TGTGCCAGCAGCCCCCGGGGTAGCGGAGATACGCAGTATTTT

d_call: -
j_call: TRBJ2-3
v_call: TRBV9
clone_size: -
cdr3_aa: CASSSRGGQPSTDTQYF
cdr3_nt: TGTGCCAGCAGCTCCCGGGGTGGGCAACCTAGCACAGATACGCAGTATTTT

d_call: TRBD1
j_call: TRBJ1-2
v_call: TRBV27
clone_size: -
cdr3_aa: CASSSLTGFRYGYTF
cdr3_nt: TGTGCCAGCAGTTCCCTGACAGGGTTCAGGTATGGCTACACCTTC

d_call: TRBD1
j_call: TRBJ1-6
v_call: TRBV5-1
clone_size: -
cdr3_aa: CASSWGQGWNSPLHF
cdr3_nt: TGCGCCAGCAGCTGGGGACAGGGGTGGAATTCACCCCTCCACTTT

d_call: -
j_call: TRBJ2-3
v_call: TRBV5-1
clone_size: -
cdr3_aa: CASSLVTGVRADTQYF
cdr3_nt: TGCGCCAGCAGCTTGGTGACGGGGGTCAGGGCAGATACGCAGTATTTT

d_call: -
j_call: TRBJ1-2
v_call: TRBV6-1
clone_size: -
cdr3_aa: CASSARGFYGYTF
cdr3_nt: TGTGCCAGCAGTGCCAGGGGCTTCTATGGCTACACCTTC

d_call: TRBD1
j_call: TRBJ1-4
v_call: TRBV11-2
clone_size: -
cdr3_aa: CASRGTGNEKLFF
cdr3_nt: TGTGCCAGCAGGGGGACAGGGAATGAAAAACTGTTTTTT

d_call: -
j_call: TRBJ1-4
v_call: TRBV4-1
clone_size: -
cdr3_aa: CASSQGQIATNEKLFF
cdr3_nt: TGCGCCAGCAGCCAAGGACAGATTGCAACTAATGAAAAACTGTTTTTT

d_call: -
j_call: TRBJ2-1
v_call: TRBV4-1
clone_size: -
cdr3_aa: CASSRFLGGRDLHSYNEQFF
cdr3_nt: TGCGCCAGCAGCCGATTCCTCGGGGGGCGGGACCTCCACTCCTACAATGAGCAGTTCTTC

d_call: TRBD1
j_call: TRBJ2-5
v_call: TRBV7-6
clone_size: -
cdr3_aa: CASSLVQGAQQETQYF
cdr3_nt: TGTGCCAGCAGCTTAGTGCAGGGGGCGCAACAAGAGACCCAGTACTTC

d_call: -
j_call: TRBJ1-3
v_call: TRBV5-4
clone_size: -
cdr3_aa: CASSWGESTGNTIYF
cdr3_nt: TGTGCCAGCAGCTGGGGGGAAAGTACTGGAAACACCATATATTTT

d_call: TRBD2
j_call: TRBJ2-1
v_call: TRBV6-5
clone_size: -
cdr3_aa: CASSWVAGGTYNEQFF
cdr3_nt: TGTGCCAGCAGTTGGGTGGCGGGGGGGACCTACAATGAGCAGTTCTTC

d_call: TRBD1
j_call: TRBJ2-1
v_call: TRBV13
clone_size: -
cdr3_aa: CASSLGGTGARDEQFF
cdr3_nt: TGTGCCAGCAGCTTAGGGGGGACAGGGGCACGCGATGAGCAGTTCTTC

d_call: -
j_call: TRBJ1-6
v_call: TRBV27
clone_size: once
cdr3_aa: CASSLEGGRFNSPLHF
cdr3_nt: TGTGCCAGCAGTCTAGAGGGCGGGCGGTTTAATTCACCCCTCCACTTT

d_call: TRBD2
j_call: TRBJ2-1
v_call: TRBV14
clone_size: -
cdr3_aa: CASSQAWTSGPSSSYNEQFF
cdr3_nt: TGTGCCAGCAGCCAAGCCTGGACTAGCGGGCCCTCAAGCTCCTACAATGAGCAGTTCTTC

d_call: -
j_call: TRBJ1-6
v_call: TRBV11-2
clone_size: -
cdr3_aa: CASRLARGGNSPLHF
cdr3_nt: TGTGCCAGCCGCCTCGCCCGGGGTGGGAATTCACCCCTCCACTTT

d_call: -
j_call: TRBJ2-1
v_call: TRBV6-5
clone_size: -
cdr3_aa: CASSFDTYNEQFF
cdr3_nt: TGTGCCAGCAGTTTCGACACCTACAATGAGCAGTTCTTC

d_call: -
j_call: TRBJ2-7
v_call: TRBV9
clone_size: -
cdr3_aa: CASSVGQVHEQYF
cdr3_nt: TGTGCCAGCAGCGTAGGACAGGTCCACGAGCAGTACTTC

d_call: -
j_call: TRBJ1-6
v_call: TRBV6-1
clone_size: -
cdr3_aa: CASSGEGYNSPLHF
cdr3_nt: TGTGCCAGCAGTGGAGAGGGATATAATTCACCCCTCCACTTT

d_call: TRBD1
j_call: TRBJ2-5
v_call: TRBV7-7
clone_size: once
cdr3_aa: CASSFRQGFQETQYF
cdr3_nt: TGTGCCAGCAGCTTCCGACAGGGCTTCCAAGAGACCCAGTACTTC

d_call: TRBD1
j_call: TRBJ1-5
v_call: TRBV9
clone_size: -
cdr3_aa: CASSADRVDQPQHF
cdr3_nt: TGTGCCAGCAGCGCAGACAGGGTTGACCAGCCCCAGCATTTT

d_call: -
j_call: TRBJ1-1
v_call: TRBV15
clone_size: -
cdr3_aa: CATSRGGEGANTEAFF
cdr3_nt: TGTGCCACCAGCAGAGGAGGGGAGGGCGCCAACACTGAAGCTTTCTTT

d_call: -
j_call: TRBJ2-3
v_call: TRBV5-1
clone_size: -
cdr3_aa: CASSLRYTDTQYF
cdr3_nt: TGCGCCAGCAGCCTACGATACACAGATACGCAGTATTTT

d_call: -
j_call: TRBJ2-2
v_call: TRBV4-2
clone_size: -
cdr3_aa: CASSQGAANTGELFF
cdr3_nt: TGTGCCAGCAGCCAAGGGGCAGCGAACACCGGGGAGCTGTTTTTT

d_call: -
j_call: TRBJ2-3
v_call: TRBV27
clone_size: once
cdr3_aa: CASSLSARATDTQYF
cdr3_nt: TGTGCCAGCAGTTTATCGGCCAGGGCCACAGATACGCAGTATTTT

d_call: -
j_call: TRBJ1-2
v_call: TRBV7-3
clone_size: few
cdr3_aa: CASSPGGHETNYGYTF
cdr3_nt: TGTGCCAGCAGCCCAGGAGGGCACGAGACTAACTATGGCTACACCTTC

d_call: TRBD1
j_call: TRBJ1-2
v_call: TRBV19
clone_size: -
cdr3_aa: CASGTGQIYGYTF
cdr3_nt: TGTGCCAGTGGGACGGGACAGATTTATGGCTACACCTTC

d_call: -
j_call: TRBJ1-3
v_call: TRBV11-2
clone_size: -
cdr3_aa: CASSSDRGNTIYF
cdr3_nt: TGTGCCAGCAGCTCCGACAGGGGAAACACCATATATTTT

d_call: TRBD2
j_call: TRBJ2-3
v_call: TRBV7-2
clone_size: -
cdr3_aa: CASSLGLAPRDTQYF
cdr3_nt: TGTGCCAGCAGCTTAGGACTAGCCCCTCGGGATACGCAGTATTTT

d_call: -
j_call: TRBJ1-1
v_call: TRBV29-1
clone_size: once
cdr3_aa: CSVIQGNTEAFF
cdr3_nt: TGCAGCGTTATACAGGGGAACACTGAAGCTTTCTTT

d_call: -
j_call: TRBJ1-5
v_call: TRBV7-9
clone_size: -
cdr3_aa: CSSSRAGLEDQPQHF
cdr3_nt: TGTTCCAGCAGCAGGGCAGGTCTGGAGGATCAGCCCCAGCATTTT

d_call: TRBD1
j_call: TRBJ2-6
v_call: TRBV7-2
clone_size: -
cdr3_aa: CASSLGTGGINVLTF
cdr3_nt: TGTGCCAGCAGCTTAGGGACAGGGGGGATCAACGTCCTGACTTTC

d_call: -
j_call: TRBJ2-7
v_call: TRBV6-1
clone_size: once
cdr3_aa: CASSVLWSSYEQYF
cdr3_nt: TGTGCCAGCAGTGTCTTGTGGAGCTCCTACGAGCAGTACTTC

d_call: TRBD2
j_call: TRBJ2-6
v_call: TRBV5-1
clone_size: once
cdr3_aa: CASSTLVAGGPGANVLTF
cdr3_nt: TGCGCCAGCAGTACCTTGGTAGCGGGGGGGCCAGGGGCCAACGTCCTGACTTTC

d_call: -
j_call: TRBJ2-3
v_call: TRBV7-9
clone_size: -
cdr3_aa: CASSSGHTDTQYF
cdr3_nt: TGTGCCAGCAGCTCTGGACACACAGATACGCAGTATTTT

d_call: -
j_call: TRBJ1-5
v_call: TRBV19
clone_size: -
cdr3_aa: CASSPQGGGGNQPQHF
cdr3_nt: TGTGCCAGTAGTCCCCAAGGGGGGGGCGGCAATCAGCCCCAGCATTTT

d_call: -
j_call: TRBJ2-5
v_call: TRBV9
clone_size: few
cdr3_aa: CASSVGLAAPRETQYF
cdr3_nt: TGTGCCAGCAGCGTAGGGCTAGCCGCCCCCAGGGAGACCCAGTACTTC

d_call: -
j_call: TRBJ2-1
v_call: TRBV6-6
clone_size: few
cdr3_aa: CASAKKGGFNEQFF
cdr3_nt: TGTGCCAGCGCGAAAAAGGGAGGATTCAATGAGCAGTTCTTC

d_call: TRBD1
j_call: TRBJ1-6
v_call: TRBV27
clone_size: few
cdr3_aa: CASSLGQGDSPLHF
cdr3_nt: TGTGCCAGCAGTTTAGGACAGGGAGATTCACCCCTCCACTTT

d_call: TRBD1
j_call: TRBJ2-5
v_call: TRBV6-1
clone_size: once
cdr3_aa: CASREGTGYQETQYF
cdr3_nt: TGTGCCAGCAGGGAGGGGACAGGCTACCAAGAGACCCAGTACTTC

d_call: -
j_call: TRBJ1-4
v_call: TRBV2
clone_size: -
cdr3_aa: CASSAEGEKLFF
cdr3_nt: TGTGCCAGCAGCGCGGAGGGTGAAAAACTGTTTTTT

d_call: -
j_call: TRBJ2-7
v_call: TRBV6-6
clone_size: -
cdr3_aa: CASTQAREPLGEQYF
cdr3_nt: TGTGCCAGCACCCAGGCTAGGGAGCCACTAGGCGAGCAGTACTTC

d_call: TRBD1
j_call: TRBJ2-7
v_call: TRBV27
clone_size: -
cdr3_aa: CASSLSGQGAREQYF
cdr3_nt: TGTGCCAGCAGTTTATCTGGACAGGGGGCGCGGGAGCAGTACTTC

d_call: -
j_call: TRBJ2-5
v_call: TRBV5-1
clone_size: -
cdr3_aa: CASSLASRASANQETQYF
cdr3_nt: TGCGCCAGCAGCTTGGCCTCGAGGGCTAGTGCCAACCAAGAGACCCAGTACTTC

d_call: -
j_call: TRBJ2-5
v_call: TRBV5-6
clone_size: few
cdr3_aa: CASSGGLQETQYF
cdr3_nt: TGTGCCAGCAGCGGCGGGCTTCAAGAGACCCAGTACTTC

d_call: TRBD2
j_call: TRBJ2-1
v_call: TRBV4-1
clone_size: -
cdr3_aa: CASSQGPLAGGTLSYNEQFF
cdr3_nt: TGCGCCAGCAGCCAGGGCCCACTAGCGGGGGGCACCCTTTCCTACAATGAGCAGTTCTTC

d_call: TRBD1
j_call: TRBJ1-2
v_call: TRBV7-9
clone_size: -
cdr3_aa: CASSFGQGAIGYTF
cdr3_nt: TGTGCCAGCAGCTTTGGACAGGGGGCGATCGGCTACACCTTC

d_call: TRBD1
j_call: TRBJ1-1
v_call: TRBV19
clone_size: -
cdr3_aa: CASTLNRGRTEAFF
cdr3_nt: TGTGCCAGTACTCTGAACAGGGGGCGGACTGAAGCTTTCTTT

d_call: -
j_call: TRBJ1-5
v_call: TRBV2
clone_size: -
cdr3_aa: CASKKHNSGGSRGSNQPQHF
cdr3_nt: TGTGCCAGCAAGAAGCACAATTCGGGGGGGAGCCGAGGGAGCAATCAGCCCCAGCATTTT

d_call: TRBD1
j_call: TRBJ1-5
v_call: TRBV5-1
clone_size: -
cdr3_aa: CASSSGTGTQPQHF
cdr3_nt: TGCGCCAGCAGCTCGGGGACAGGGACTCAGCCCCAGCATTTT

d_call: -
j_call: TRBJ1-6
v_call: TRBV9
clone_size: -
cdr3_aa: CASSVGGDPLNSPLHF
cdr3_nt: TGTGCCAGCAGCGTAGGGGGAGATCCCCTTAATTCACCCCTCCACTTT

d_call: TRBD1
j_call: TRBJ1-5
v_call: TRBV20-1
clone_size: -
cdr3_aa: CSARSDRAEHF
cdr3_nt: TGCAGTGCTAGATCAGACAGGGCAGAGCATTTT

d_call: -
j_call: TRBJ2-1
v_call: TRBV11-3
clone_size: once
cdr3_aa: CASSFSSVNNEQFF
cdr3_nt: TGTGCCAGCAGCTTCTCCAGCGTTAACAATGAGCAGTTCTTC

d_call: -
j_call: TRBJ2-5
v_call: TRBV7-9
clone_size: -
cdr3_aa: CASSFEPGIQETQYF
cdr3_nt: TGTGCCAGCAGCTTCGAACCAGGGATTCAAGAGACCCAGTACTTC